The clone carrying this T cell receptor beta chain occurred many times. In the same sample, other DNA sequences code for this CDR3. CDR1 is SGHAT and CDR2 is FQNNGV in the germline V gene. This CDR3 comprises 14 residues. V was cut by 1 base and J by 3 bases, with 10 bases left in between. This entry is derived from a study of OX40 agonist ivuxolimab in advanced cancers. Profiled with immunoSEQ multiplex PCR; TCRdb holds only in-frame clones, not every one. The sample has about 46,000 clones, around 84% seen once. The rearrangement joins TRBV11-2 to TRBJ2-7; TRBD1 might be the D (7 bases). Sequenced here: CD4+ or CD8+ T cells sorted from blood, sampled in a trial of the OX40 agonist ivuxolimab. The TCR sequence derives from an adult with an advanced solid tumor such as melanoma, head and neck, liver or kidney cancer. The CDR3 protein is CASSLGQGGYEQYF. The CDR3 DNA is TGTGCCAGCAGCTTAGGTCAGGGGGGCTACGAGCAGTACTTC.